Below, 16 T cell receptor beta chains from the same sample are listed, as sequenced in a study of cytomegalovirus exposure and HLA in healthy donors. The PCR employed 60 Vbeta primers together with 13 Jbeta primers. Produced via immunoSEQ multiplex PCR; TCRdb's table is partial and in-frame only. Among 200,000 or so clones listed, over 80% were seen once. The sequenced material came from PBMCs. These TCRs come from a boy aged 2-15 years in good health and CMV-seronegative.

The chain uses TRBV30 and TRBJ1-4, with TRBD1 identical over 7 bases. With V trimmed by 0 bases and J by 3 bases, 7 bases remained unmatched. The CDR3 covers 16 residues. Germline V CDR1 and CDR2: GTSNPN, SVGIG (reference sequence). CDR3 loop: CAWSVSGGSSNEKLFF. CDR3 nucleotides: TGTGCCTGGAGTGTATCAGGGGGAAGTTCTAATGAAAAACTGTTTTTT.

The gene calls are TRBV6-5 and TRBJ2-7; 7 bases map to TRBD2. CDR1 and CDR2 (germline): MNHEY, SVGAGI. Trimming removed 4 bases from V and 4 bases from J; junction bases left unmatched: 13. The CDR3 consists of 16 residues. CDR3 nucleotides: TGTGCCAGCAGTTCTCTGGGGGAGGGAGGGTCTTACGAGCAGTACTTC. Protein product: CASSSLGEGGSYEQYF.

The DNA of the CDR3 is TGTGCCAGCAGCCCACGACAGGTCCTAGACACTGAAGCTTTCTTT. It is translated as CASSPRQVLDTEAFF. The V call is TRBV11-2, the J call TRBJ1-1; D possibly corresponds to TRBD1 (6 bases). The ends were cut back, 5 bases at V and 3 bases at J, with 16 bases in the middle. The CDR3 contains 15 residues. CDR1 is SGHAT, CDR2 FQNNGV, per germline.

This clone has a single count. This chain joins TRBV7-9 and TRBJ2-5; 12 bases map to TRBD2. Losses at the gene ends were 4 bases for V and 3 bases for J; bases not matched to a gene: 6. Per the germline V gene, CDR1 is SEHNR and CDR2 is FQNEAQ (reference sequence). The CDR3 has 16 amino acids. In DNA form, the CDR3 reads TGTGCCAGCAGCTCAAAGACTAGCGGGAGTAAAGAGACCCAGTACTTC. It translates to CASSSKTSGSKETQYF.

The genes are TRBV6-5 and TRBJ1-4; 10 bases fit TRBD1. Trimming removed 2 bases from V and 5 bases from J; junction bases left unmatched: 2. The CDR3 is 15 residues long. CDR1 and CDR2 from the germline V gene are MNHEY and SVGAGI. CDR3 sequence reads: CASSYMGQGNEKLFF. The DNA for the CDR3 is TGTGCCAGCAGTTACATGGGACAGGGGAATGAAAAACTGTTTTTT.

This clone came up once. The chain joins TRBV7-9 to TRBJ2-5, with 9 bases that match TRBD1. Losses at the gene ends were 6 bases for V and 5 bases for J; bases not matched to a gene: 7. The CDR3 sequence is 14 residues long. Germline lookup yields CDR1 SEHNR and CDR2 FQNEAQ (reference sequence). DNA for the CDR3: TGTGCCAGCAGGCGCATGGGACAGGGTGAGACCCAGTACTTC. Protein sequence: CASRRMGQGETQYF.

Remarks on this clone: This may be a read error, as it is one base from a much larger clone. Other nucleotide sequences in the sample specify the same CDR3. The chain carries TRBV4-1 and TRBJ2-7; TRBD1 might be the D (6 bases). The CDR3 sequence is 14 residues long. V was clipped by 1 base and J by 2 bases, with 9 bases between them. From germline, CDR1 is MGHRA and CDR2 YSYEKL. CDR3 in amino acids: CASSQGTVAYEQYF. The CDR3 DNA reads as TGCGCCAGCAGCCAAGGGACAGTTGCCTACGAGCAGTACTTC.

The rearrangement uses TRBV21-1 and TRBJ2-5; the D call TRBD2 from the table was never checked on the DNA. TRBV21-1 is designated a pseudogene. The length of the CDR3 is 15 residues. Here the CDR3 reads CASSRLAGAPETQYF. The CDR3 DNA reads TGTGCCAGCAGCCGGCTAGCGGGAGCCCCAGAGACCCAGTACTTC.

The V call is TRBV16, the J call TRBJ1-2, with TRBD1 matching over 9 bases. Germline assignment: CDR1 KGHSY and CDR2 FQNENV. V trimming: 8 bases; J trimming: 6 bases; junction bases outside the gene matches: 10. The CDR3 loop spans 14 amino acids. This chain's CDR3 is CASGRRDRVNGYTF. The CDR3 bases are TGTGCCAGCGGACGCCGGGACAGGGTAAATGGCTACACCTTC.

The chain couples TRBV19 to TRBJ2-7, with a possible D match to TRBD2 (6 bases). V was shortened by 2 bases and J by 3 bases, with 17 bases between the two germline ends. The CDR3 runs to 16 residues. CDR1 and CDR2 from the germline V gene are LNHDA and SQIVND (reference sequence). Here the CDR3 DNA reads TGTGCCAGTAGTATACTTGAGGGAGGAAAACACTACGAGCAGTACTTC. It yields the protein CASSILEGGKHYEQYF.

The V gene is TRBV2, the J gene TRBJ1-1; D gene ambiguous. V was cut by 8 bases and J by 1 base, with 8 bases left in between. The CDR3 spans 12 residues. Germline lookup yields CDR1 SNHLY and CDR2 FYNNEI. CDR3 DNA sequence: TGTGCCAGCGTGAGGGAGAACACTGAAGCTTTCTTT. This codes for CASVRENTEAFF. The full variable domain, its missing parts supplied by reference TRBV2 and TRBJ1-1, is EPEVTQTPSHQVTQMGQEVILRCVPISNHLYFYWYRQILGQKVEFLVSFYNNEISEKSEIFDDQFSVERPDGSNFTLKIRSTKLEDSAMYFCASVRENTEAFFGQGTRLTVV.

This clone came up once. The rearrangement joins TRBV5-4 to TRBJ2-3; TRBD1 matches at 9 bases. V trimming: 5 bases; J trimming: 2 bases; junction bases outside the gene matches: 9. Germline CDR1 reads SGHNT; CDR2 reads YYREEE (reference sequence). The CDR3 is 16 residues long. CDR3 loop: CASRPGTGISTDTQYF. The CDR3 bases are TGTGCCAGCAGACCCGGGACAGGGATCTCCACAGATACGCAGTATTTT.

The chain links TRBV13 to TRBJ2-1; D is possibly TRBD1 (5 bases). Trimming left V 2 bases short and J 8 bases short, with 13 bases between. The germline V gene encodes CDR1 PRHDT and CDR2 FYEKMQ (reference sequence). The CDR3 length is 14 residues. CDR3 DNA sequence: TGTGCCAGCAGCTTAATCCAGGGCAACGATGAGCAGTTCTTC. This encodes CASSLIQGNDEQFF.

The chain is built from TRBV5-1 and TRBJ1-1, with 7 bases aligning to TRBD1. The CDR3 sequence is 15 residues long. After removal of 4 bases from V and 2 bases from J, the junction contained 8 bases not matched to a gene. Germline V CDR1 and CDR2: SGHRS, YFSETQ. CDR3 residues: CASSPTGTANTEAFF. CDR3 nucleotides: TGCGCCAGCAGCCCGACCGGGACAGCTAACACTGAAGCTTTCTTT. The full variable domain, completed using reference TRBV5-1 and TRBJ1-1, is KAGVTQTPRYLIKTRGQQVTLSCSPISGHRSVSWYQQTPGQGLQFLFEYFSETQRNKGNFPGRFSGRQFSNSRSEMNVSTLELGDSALYLCASSPTGTANTEAFFGQGTRLTVV.

V is TRBV25-1 and J is TRBJ1-1; D possibly corresponds to TRBD1 (6 bases). V dropped 4 bases and J dropped 4 bases, with 10 bases sitting between them. The CDR3 totals 13 residues. Germline CDR1 MGHDK, CDR2 SYGVNS. The CDR3 sequence is CASSAQGTTEAFF. The CDR3 DNA follows: TGTGCCAGCAGTGCACAGGGTACCACTGAAGCTTTCTTT.

The chain joins TRBV5-1 to TRBJ2-5; 9 bases fit TRBD2. V trimming: 0 bases; J trimming: 4 bases; junction bases outside the gene matches: 7. The CDR3 loop spans 16 amino acids. In germline, CDR1 is SGHRS, CDR2 YFSETQ. CDR3 in DNA: TGCGCCAGCAGCTTGGGTCGCGGGAGGGCCTCAGAGACCCAGTACTTC. Translating it yields CASSLGRGRASETQYF.